A single TCR beta chain is shown here with its context. The table lists this clonotype with many counts. Its specific antigen is unknown. Per-nucleotide qualities are absent, and no much larger clonotype sits a single base away. The sample is drawn from a study of neurological immune-mediated disorders (dated by TCRdb to between 2019 and 2020). At the level of the whole study: Among the roughly 34 multiple sclerosis patients, relapsing-remitting MS was present in approximately 31 and secondary progressive MS was present in 3. Using UMI-based sequencing, the study compared peripheral blood TCR-beta repertoires from patients with HTLV-I-associated myelopathy (HAM/TSP), patients with multiple sclerosis, and healthy controls. Of the 60 to 70 subjects in the cohort, about 14 were HAM/TSP patients, roughly 34 were multiple sclerosis patients, and approximately 20 were healthy controls. The 106 TCR-beta libraries covered PBMC samples along with longitudinal samples, technical triplicates, and paired sorted CD4+ and CD8+ T-cell subsets.

For the unsorted PBMC libraries, 2 million PBMCs were stored in RNAlater at -80 degrees C until RNA extraction and were used to generate the libraries. Multiple sclerosis patients were enrolled in a US clinical protocol evaluating disease progression by magnetic resonance imaging. Peripheral blood was subjected to Ficoll-Hypaque density gradient centrifugation to isolate PBMCs, which were then cryopreserved in liquid nitrogen. cDNA was synthesized by template-switch 5'RACE using a primer with a 10-nucleotide random unique molecular identifier that tagged each TCR transcript. Every sequencing run covered 15-18 subjects and yielded more than 200 million TCR-beta sequences. The RNeasy kit was used for extraction of total RNA. The KAPA Real-time Library Amplification kit was used to amplify TCR-beta VDJ regions with primers for the TCR constant region and the 5'RACE anchor. A first PCR added sample indexes and Illumina adaptors, after which a second PCR increased the library yield. After Ampure bead purification, the roughly 650 bp TCR product was size-selected on a 2% E-gel SizeSelection system. Before pooling, libraries had their quality checked on a Bioanalyzer, their concentration measured with Qubit, and their quantity determined with the Kapa Library Quantification kit. An Illumina HiSeq 2500 was used to sequence the libraries paired-end at 2 x 150 bp. To increase sequence diversity, roughly 24-32% phiX was spiked into each library pool. As for the authors' bioinformatics: The UMI-based MiGEC pipeline processed quality-filtered reads and removed over 75% of raw TCR sequences during error correction. VDJ genes were aligned to IMGT germline references, and each clonotype was defined by a unique CDR3 amino acid sequence together with V-J genes. Clonal expansion, Shannon diversity and CDR3 relatedness were evaluated with VDJtools (CalcPairwiseDistances, ClusterSamples), while phylogenetic trees were built in CLCbio workbench. A clone was classed as expanded if it had 8 or more unique UMIs, a cutoff based on coefficient-of-variation modelling across technical triplicates. TCRdb itself trimmed the public reads at Q25 with fastp, ran MiXCR and retained productive beta chains. Merged by CDR3 protein, the rows form single entries marked with the most common genes and DNA. These V and J calls derive from TCRdb rather than the authors' analysis. Present in this sample are approximately 66,000 distinct CDR3 sequences, 4.5% of which were seen just once. The top ten constitute around 6.9% of the sample.

The paper as a whole reports these results and caveats: Repertoires from 18 of 34 MS patients were grouped by phylogenetic analysis into a cluster of related CDR3 sequences, suggesting a possible repertoire-level signature. The MS cluster was not associated with any clinical or MRI features, and the authors stated that larger cohorts are needed. TCR clonal expansion was highest in HAM/TSP patients and lowest in MS patients, with MS patients falling below even healthy controls. Across subjects, expanded clones never shared an identical CDR3 amino acid sequence, which suggests that the TCR-beta repertoires in every group were private.

CDR1 and CDR2 are drawn from the germline V gene: SGHDT, YYEEEE. The CDR3 spans 13 residues, from the cysteine through the phenylalanine. Only the CDR3 DNA stays, 39 bases, in frame from base 1. At the junction V is shortened by 2 bases and J by 6 bases, with 11 bases in between. The sequencing sample was made of PBMCs. The source is a man aged 30 to 45 with multiple sclerosis. The chain is encoded by TRBV5-6 joined to TRBJ1-2; D gene: possibly TRBD1, on 6 matching bases. The CDR3 sequence is CASSFTGSHGYTF. The sequence in DNA is TGTGCCAGCAGCTTCACAGGGTCCCATGGCTACACCTTC. Where the CDR3 stops, the reference TRBV5-6 and TRBJ1-2 genes take over; the full variable domain is DAGVTQSPTHLIKTRGQQVTLRCSPKSGHDTVSWYQQALGQGPQFIFQYYEEEERQRGNFPDRFSGHQFPNYSSELNVNALLLGDSALYLCASSFTGSHGYTFGSGTRLTVV.